This T cell receptor (beta chain) was obtained from a study of T cell repertoires in cytomegalovirus infection. At the level of the study: Alongside well-studied HLA-B-restricted CMV epitopes, recently identified HLA-C-restricted CMV epitopes were also used. It was the public TCR beta signatures that indicated both CMV infection and matching HLA type.

TCRdb reprocessed the reads via MiXCR and lists one record per CDR3 protein. The sample has about a million distinct CDR3 sequences, roughly 30% seen once. This clonotype appeared many times. Its antigen is not known. CDR3 length: 15 amino acids. The V segment lost 6 bases and the J segment 5 bases; nucleotides outside the gene matches: 5. From germline, CDR1 is SGHVS and CDR2 FNYEAQ. The starting material was cultured CD8+ T cells from PBMCs, obtained from culture after CMV antigen stimulation. This chain joins TRBV7-6 and TRBJ2-1; 12 bases match TRBD2. The receptor was isolated from a human donor in good health (CMV status not recorded). Some clones in this sample may be carry-over from other donors' samples. CDR3 bases: TGTGCCAGCAGACGCCTAGCGGGGGGGCACAATGAGCAGTTCTTC. Translation gives CASRRLAGGHNEQFF.